This T cell receptor beta chain was identified in a study of regulatory T cells in long-lasting Graves disease. Background on the study: A definition of persistent Graves' disease required over 5 years of antithyroid drugs plus positive TSH receptor antibodies.

Researchers made TCR beta libraries by using iRepertoire HTBI primers and running Arm-PCR on CDR3 regions. Each CDR3 protein gets one entry after TCRdb re-called the multiplex PCR reads with MiXCR. The sample yields over 300,000 distinct CDR3 sequences, around 19% seen once. Regarding this clonotype: What it binds is not known.

The CDR3 covers 13 residues. Germline V gene lookup returns CDR1 MDHEN and CDR2 SYDVKM. V shed 7 bases and J shed 11 bases, with 20 bases lying between them. Time point: persistent/refractory GD, antithyroid drugs over 5 years with positive TRAb. PBMC RNA served as the TCR library source. The guidelines of the American Thyroid Association were the basis for diagnosing Graves' disease. Study-wide results and limits: The study found lower TCR diversity in persistent Graves' patients than in newly diagnosed ones. Persistent disease favored TRBV28, TRBJ1-2 and TRBJ2-5.

The chain has TRBV28 and TRBJ1-1; D perhaps matches TRBD1 (6 bases). The sequence came from a female donor with Graves disease. The material was peripheral blood mononuclear cells (PBMCs), obtained when the disease was refractory, from a patient treated with antithyroid drugs. CDR3 region: CASTLPGQLGAFF. In DNA, the CDR3 is TGTGCCAGCACCCTGCCGGGACAATTGGGGGCTTTCTTT.